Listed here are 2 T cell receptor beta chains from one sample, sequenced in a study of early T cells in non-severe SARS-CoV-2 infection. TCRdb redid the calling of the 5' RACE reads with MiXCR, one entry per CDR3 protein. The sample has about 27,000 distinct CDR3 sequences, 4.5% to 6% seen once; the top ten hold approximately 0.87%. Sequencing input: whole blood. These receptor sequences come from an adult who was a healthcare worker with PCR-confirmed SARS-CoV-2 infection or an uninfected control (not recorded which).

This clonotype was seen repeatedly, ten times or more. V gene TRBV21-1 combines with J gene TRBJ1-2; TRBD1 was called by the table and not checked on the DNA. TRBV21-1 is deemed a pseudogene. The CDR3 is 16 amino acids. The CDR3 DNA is TGTGCCAGCAGCAAAGAATTGGACAGGGGTGACTATGGCTACACCTTC. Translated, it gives CASSKELDRGDYGYTF.

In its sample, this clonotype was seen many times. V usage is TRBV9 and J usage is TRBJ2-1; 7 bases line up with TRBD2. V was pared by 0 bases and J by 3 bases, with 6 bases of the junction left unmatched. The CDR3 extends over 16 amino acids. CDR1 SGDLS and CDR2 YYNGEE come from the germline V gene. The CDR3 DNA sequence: TGTGCCAGCAGCGTAGGAGGGACTACTAACTACAATGAGCAGTTCTTC. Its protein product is CASSVGGTTNYNEQFF.